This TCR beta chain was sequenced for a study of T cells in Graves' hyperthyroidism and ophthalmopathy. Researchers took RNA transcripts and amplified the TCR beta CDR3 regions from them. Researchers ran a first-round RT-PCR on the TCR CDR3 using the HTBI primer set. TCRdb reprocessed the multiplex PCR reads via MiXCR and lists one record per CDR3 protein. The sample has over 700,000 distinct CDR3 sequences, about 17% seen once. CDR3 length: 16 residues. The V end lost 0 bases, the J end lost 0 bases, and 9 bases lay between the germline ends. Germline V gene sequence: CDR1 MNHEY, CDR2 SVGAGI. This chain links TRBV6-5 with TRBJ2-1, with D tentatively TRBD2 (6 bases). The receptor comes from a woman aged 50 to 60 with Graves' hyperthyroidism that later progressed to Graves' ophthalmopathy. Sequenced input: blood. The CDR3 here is CASSYSSGGSYNEQFF. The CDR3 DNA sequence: TGTGCCAGCAGTTACTCATCCGGGGGCTCCTACAATGAGCAGTTCTTC.